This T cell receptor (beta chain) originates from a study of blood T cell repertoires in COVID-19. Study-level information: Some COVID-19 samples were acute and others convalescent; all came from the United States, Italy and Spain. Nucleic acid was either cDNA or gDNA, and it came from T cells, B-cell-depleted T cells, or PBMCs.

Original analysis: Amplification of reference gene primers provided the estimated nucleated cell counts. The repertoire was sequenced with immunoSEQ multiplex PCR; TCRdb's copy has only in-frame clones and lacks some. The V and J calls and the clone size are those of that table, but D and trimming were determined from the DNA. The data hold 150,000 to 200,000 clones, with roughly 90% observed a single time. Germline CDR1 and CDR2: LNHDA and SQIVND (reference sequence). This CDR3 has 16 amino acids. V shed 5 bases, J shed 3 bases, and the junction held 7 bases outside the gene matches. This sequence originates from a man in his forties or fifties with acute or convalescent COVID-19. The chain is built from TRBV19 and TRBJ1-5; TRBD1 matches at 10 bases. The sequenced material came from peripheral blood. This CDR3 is CASSSRDRGYNQPQHF. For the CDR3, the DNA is TGTGCCAGTAGTTCCCGGGACAGGGGTTACAATCAGCCCCAGCATTTT.